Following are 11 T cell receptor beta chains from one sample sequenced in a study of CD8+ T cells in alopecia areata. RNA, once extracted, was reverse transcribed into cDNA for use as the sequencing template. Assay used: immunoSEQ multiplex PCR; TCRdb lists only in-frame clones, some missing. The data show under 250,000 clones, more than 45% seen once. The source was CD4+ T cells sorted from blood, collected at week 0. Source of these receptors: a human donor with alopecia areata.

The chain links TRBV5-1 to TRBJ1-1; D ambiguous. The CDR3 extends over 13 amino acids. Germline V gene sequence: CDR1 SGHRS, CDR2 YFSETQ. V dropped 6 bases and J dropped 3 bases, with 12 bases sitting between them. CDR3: CASTIQEDTEAFF. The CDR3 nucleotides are TGCGCCAGCACCATTCAGGAGGACACTGAAGCTTTCTTT. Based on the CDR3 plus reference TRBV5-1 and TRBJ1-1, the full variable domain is KAGVTQTPRYLIKTRGQQVTLSCSPISGHRSVSWYQQTPGQGLQFLFEYFSETQRNKGNFPGRFSGRQFSNSRSEMNVSTLELGDSALYLCASTIQEDTEAFFGQGTRLTVV.

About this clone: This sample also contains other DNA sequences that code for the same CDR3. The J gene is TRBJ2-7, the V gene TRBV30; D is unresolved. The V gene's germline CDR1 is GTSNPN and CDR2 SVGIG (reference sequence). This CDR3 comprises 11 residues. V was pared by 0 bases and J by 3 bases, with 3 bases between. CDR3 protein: CAWSVSYEQYF. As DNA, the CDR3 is TGTGCCTGGAGTGTAAGCTACGAGCAGTACTTC.

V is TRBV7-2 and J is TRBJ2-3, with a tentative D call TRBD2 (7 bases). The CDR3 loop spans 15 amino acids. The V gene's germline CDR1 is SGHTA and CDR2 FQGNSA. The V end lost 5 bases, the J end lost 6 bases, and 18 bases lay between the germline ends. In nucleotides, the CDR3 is TGTGCCAGCAGCCCCCGGGGGGCGCTTGAGGATACGCAGTATTTT. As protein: CASSPRGALEDTQYF.

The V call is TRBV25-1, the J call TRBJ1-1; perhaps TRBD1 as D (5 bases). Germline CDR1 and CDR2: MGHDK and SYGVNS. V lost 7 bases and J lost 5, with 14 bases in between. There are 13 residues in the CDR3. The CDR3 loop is CASTPGGRTEAFF. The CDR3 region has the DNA TGTGCCAGCACCCCCGGGGGTAGGACTGAAGCTTTCTTT.

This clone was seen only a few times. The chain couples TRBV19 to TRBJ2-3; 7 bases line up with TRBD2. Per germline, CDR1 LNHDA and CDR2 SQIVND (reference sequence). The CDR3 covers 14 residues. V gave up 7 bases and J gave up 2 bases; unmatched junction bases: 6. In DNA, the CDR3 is TGTGCCAGTAAGCGGGGTCACGCCACAGATACGCAGTATTTT. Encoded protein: CASKRGHATDTQYF.

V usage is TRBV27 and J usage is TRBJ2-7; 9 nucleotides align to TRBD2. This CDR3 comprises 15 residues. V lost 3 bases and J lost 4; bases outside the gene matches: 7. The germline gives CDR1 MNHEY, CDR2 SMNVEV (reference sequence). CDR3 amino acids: CASSFSSGVRYEQYF. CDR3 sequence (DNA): TGTGCCAGCAGTTTTTCTAGCGGGGTGCGATACGAGCAGTACTTC.

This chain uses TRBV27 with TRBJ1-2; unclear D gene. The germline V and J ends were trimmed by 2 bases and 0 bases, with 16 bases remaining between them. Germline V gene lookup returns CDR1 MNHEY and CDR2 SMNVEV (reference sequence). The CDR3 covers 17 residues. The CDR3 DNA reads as TGTGCCAGCAGTTTAACTTCAAGCGTTGGGGCTAACTATGGCTACACCTTC. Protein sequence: CASSLTSSVGANYGYTF.

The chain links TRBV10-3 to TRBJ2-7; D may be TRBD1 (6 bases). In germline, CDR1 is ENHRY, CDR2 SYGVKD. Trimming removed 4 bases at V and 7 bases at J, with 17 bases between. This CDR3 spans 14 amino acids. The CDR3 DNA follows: TGTGCCATCAGTGGAGGGGGTCTTGTCGGAGAGCAGTACTTC. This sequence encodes CAISGGGLVGEQYF.

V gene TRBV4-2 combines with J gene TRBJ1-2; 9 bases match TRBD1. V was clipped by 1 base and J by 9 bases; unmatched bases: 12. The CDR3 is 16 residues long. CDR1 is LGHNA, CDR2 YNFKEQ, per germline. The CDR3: CASSQGATGTGMRYTF. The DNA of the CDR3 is TGTGCCAGCAGCCAAGGAGCCACGGGGACAGGGATGCGCTACACCTTC.

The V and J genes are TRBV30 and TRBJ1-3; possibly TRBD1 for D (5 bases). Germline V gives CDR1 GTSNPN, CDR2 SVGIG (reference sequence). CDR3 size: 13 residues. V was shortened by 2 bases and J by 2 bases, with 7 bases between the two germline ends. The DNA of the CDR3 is TGTGCCTGGAGTCCAGGGACTGGAAACACCATATATTTT. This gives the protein CAWSPGTGNTIYF.

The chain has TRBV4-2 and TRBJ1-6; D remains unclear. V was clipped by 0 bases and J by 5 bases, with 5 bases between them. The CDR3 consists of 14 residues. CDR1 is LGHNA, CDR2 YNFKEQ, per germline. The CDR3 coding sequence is TGTGCCAGCAGCCAAGATACCGATAATTCACCCCTCCACTTT. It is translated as CASSQDTDNSPLHF.